This TCR beta chain was documented in a study of identical twins' blood T cells (dated by TCRdb to the early 2010s). Broadly, across the study: The 12 libraries, six for the alpha chain and six for the beta chain, together yielded about 50 million Illumina reads. TCR alpha and beta chain repertoires of three pairs of monozygous twins were compared using next-generation sequencing to assess genetic influence on repertoire formation.

Six healthy women forming three monozygous twin pairs were used as donors. All three twin pairs had been raised together and were thought likely to have encountered the same vaccines and infectious agents. RNA was isolated from peripheral blood mononuclear cells and used to prepare TCR cDNA libraries. The library was prepared using 5' RACE. The instrument given in TCRdb is Illumina Genome Analyzer IIx. To prepare the RNA-based TCR cDNA libraries, a previously described protocol was followed, with several modifications. Sample-specific barcodes were introduced on both ends of each TCR cDNA library during cDNA synthesis and amplification to prevent cross-contamination. The source study handled its data this way. Between about 90,000 and nearly 550,000 clonotypes were identified per individual, with about 2 to 3.6 million CDR3-containing reads per library. After reads with improper barcode index combinations were thrown out, a cloneset for each library was built using the MiTCR software. While assembling CDR3 clonotypes, MiTCR corrected PCR and sequencing errors and either filtered or rescued low-quality reads. Artificial out-of-frame clonotypes were removed by being mapped to in-frame sequences, with one indel in the CDR3 allowed. Similarity of V and J gene usage between donors was measured as Jensen-Shannon divergence divided by mean entropy. TCRdb took the public reads, trimmed them with fastp at Q25, ran MiXCR for clone calling and kept in-frame beta chains. Rows matching on CDR3 protein sequence are summarized as one entry with the most common DNA and genes. The V and J calls follow TCRdb's processing rather than the paper's. In this sample the table shows roughly 340,000 distinct CDR3 sequences, approximately 30% of which occur a single time. The top ten clones comprise around 5.6% of the sample.

What the study reported, not specific to this receptor: Among the most abundant TCRbeta clonotypes, more CDR3 sequences were shared by each donor with her twin than with unrelated donors. Twin pairs were reported to be markedly more alike in V gene usage than unrelated donors were, even when looking at non-selected out-of-frame TCRbeta clonotypes. Because the twins were reared together, environmental influences could not be excluded as an explanation for twin similarity. The number of CDR3 clonotypes shared between two donors was mainly determined by the product of the cloneset sizes of the two donors, and no clear deviation from this trend was shown by twins. Validation by independent studies was stated to be required for the proposed role of the TCRalpha J segment in MHC recognition during thymic selection.

The CDR3 covers 13 residues, taking in both the cysteine and the phenylalanine. Here the CDR3 DNA is all that survives: 39 bases in frame from base 1. V is clipped by 9 bases and J by 0 bases, and the sequence between their germline boundaries is 12 bases long. The germline V gene encodes CDR1 LNHDA and CDR2 SQIVND (reference sequence). This clonotype appeared a few times. Its target antigen remains unknown. The input lacks base qualities; no much larger clone sits a single base away. Sequenced input: PBMCs. The sequence joins TRBV19 to TRBJ2-7, with the D segment identity uncertain. This TCR came from a woman aged 18-55 years in good health. This receptor carries the CDR3 CASGIRSSYEQYF. Read as DNA, the sequence is TGTGCCAGCGGAATTAGAAGCTCCTACGAGCAGTACTTC.